The subject of this entry is one TCR beta chain. Its target is not known. Only in-frame clones appear in the TCRdb table, and some are missing; sequencing was by immunoSEQ multiplex PCR. The sample lists some 390,000 clones; around 89% were seen once. This CDR3 is 12 amino acids long. From germline, CDR1 is KGHSH and CDR2 LQKENI. With 8 bases removed from V and 4 bases from J, the gap between germline ends came to 11 bases. The treatment here: 19 received Ad26.COV2.S at low or high dose, single or two shots; a few received placebo; per-sample allocation not given. All samples were drawn on day 63, counting from the first vaccine or placebo injection. The sample belongs to a study of Ad26.COV2.S vaccination and SARS-CoV-2 variants. Overall study context: Participant was drawn from the COV1001 Ad26.COV2.S trial arm. In the study, Ad26.COV2.S was injected intramuscularly once, or twice 56 days apart.

The study's findings and limits: TCR breadth and depth analyses may have underestimated total T cell responses. Vaccine and placebo recipients had comparable breadth of non-spike TCRs.

The chain employs TRBV18 and TRBJ2-5; D remains ambiguous. This TCR derives from a person aged 18-65 years who received the Ad26.COV2.S COVID-19 vaccine or a placebo. This material consisted of peripheral blood, taken in a trial of Ad26.COV2.S vaccine versus placebo. CDR3 sequence: CASRESGETQYF. The DNA of the CDR3 is TGTGCCAGCCGAGAATCAGGAGAGACCCAGTACTTC.